This paragraph reports one T cell receptor beta chain. Its cognate antigen has yet to be identified. Nothing much larger sits one base from this clone, and base qualities are not available. The library was made by 5' RACE. A second about 7 to 12 cycle PCR used a sample-barcoded 5' primer and a J-beta primer mix. A unique molecular identifier was introduced onto each TCR beta cDNA molecule by a template-switch 5' adaptor carrying 12 random nucleotides. At least 2.5 million CDR3-containing paired-end reads were obtained from each sample. The Mint cDNA synthesis kit, primed by a TRBC-specific oligonucleotide, was used to synthesize first-strand cDNA from all RNA. Following uracil-DNA glycosylase treatment, all cDNA underwent a first 18-cycle PCR with the universal primers M1SS and BC2_uni_R. As for the original processing: For normalization, 1 million high-quality reads were randomly selected from each sample, with every read carrying a distinct molecular identifier. Reads with shared molecular identifiers were discarded instead of being binned into consensus sequences. MiTCR, with a Q25 quality threshold and the strictest error-elimination algorithm, was used for CDR3 identification, clonotype clustering and error correction. A nonparametric unseen species model with Euler transformation was used to estimate a lower bound on total TCR beta diversity. TCRdb took the public reads, trimmed them with fastp at Q25, ran MiXCR for clone calling and kept in-frame beta chains. Each entry is one CDR3 protein sequence, shown with its most common DNA and genes. The V and J calls and clone size come from TCRdb's table, not from the authors' own analysis. The sample includes 1.8 million or so distinct CDR3 sequences, with roughly 43% observed a single time. The ten top clones hold more than 20% of the sample.

The data stem from a study of blood T cells in healthy people across ages (dated by TCRdb to between 2015 and 2017). As for the study more broadly: In model experiments, template switching captured roughly one uniquely barcoded TCR beta cDNA molecule for every two T cells. Using deep sequencing normalized with unique cDNA molecular identifiers, the study measured how TCR beta repertoire diversity changes with age. Four age groups were formed from the donors: young (average about 17 years), middle-aged (just under 40), aged (approximately 60) and long-lived (approximately 80). To avoid experimental bias, donors of different ages were distributed randomly across sequencing lanes. Two additional independent replicas of 1 million unique cDNA reads from the same blood draw were analyzed for two donors (one aged 18 to 30 and one aged 80 or older).

Study-wide findings and limitations: Conclusive comparison of naive and antigen-experienced compartments was prevented by the profiling of bulk unsorted PBMCs. As age increased, observed TCR beta diversity per million T cells dropped in a roughly linear way, and a significant reduction was already evident by age approximately 40. Because the CMV infection status of the donors was unknown, age-related changes in expanded clonotypes may potentially have been confounded. Observed TCR beta diversity correlated strongly with the percentage of naive T cells measured by flow cytometry. Total diversity estimates from one million sequenced T cells were considered lower bounds and underestimates. Compared with the aged group, the long-lived group had more naive CD4+ T cells, fewer expanded clones and increased TCR diversity, a pattern suggesting age selection.

Systemically healthy Caucasian individuals from Russia, roughly 40 in total and aged roughly 6 to 100 years, were included as donors. Each donor gave around 9.9 milliliters of peripheral blood, collected into EDTA-treated Vacutainer tubes. Ficoll-Paque density-gradient centrifugation was used to isolate PBMCs, with at least 6.5 million per sample. Trizol reagent was used to extract total RNA from PBMCs, with at least 6 micrograms per sample. For every donor, flow cytometry on a PBMC aliquot measured the percentage of naive CD45RAhigh/CD27high T cells. A distance of 11 bases separates the germline ends of V and J, which lose 4 bases and 5 bases respectively. The CDR3 goes from the cysteine to the phenylalanine over 13 residues. Here the CDR3 DNA is all that survives: 39 bases in frame from base 1. In the germline V gene (reference sequence), CDR1 corresponds to MNHEY and CDR2 to SMNVEV.

The TCR was taken from a human donor in good health. Recombination linked TRBV27 to TRBJ1-2; the D gene is perhaps TRBD1, from 5 matching bases. Sequenced: blood. The DNA is TGTGCCAGCAGTTCGGCAGGGTGGTATGGCTACACCTTC. This yields the protein CASSSAGWYGYTF.